This T cell receptor beta chain was recovered during a study of CD8 T cells in Susac syndrome. For this clonotype: Its antigen is unknown.

The CDR3 is 15 amino acids. The V and J ends lost 1 base and 0 bases respectively, with 9 bases between them. The germline V gene has CDR1 SGHAT and CDR2 FQNNGV. About 0.45 to 1 ug RNA was reverse transcribed with random hexamers. The authors amplified TCR beta CDR3 across 54 Vbeta and 13 Jbeta using immunoSEQ multiplex PCR. MiXCR, run by TCRdb on the immunoSEQ multiplex PCR reads, gives a single entry per CDR3 protein. Here the sample spans about 170,000 distinct CDR3 sequences, over 85% being singletons. CD8+ and CD4+ blood T cells underwent TCR beta sequencing. The study's findings and limits: The study conceded that relatively few individuals underwent its TCR sequencing and HLA analysis.

J is TRBJ1-1 and V is TRBV11-2; unclear D gene. The origin of this receptor is a human donor with multiple sclerosis. The specimen sequenced was CD4+ T cells from PBMCs. The CDR3 nucleotides are TGTGCCAGCAGCTTAGTAGCGAGCTTGAACACTGAAGCTTTCTTT. Amino acids: CASSLVASLNTEAFF.